This T cell receptor (beta chain) derives from a study of T cells in Graves' hyperthyroidism and ophthalmopathy (dated by TCRdb to the late 2010s). Concerning the study at large: Peripheral blood was collected at initial diagnosis, before any treatment. To identify distinguishing TCR V-J signatures, a discovery cohort of some 100 patients was used, comprising 43 with Graves' ophthalmopathy and around 57 with stable Graves' hyperthyroidism. Prospective prediction of ophthalmopathy was tested in an independent validation cohort of under 20 hyperthyroidism patients and some 17 patients who later progressed to ophthalmopathy. The approximately 97 discovery patients were randomly divided into training and test sets at a 7:3 ratio. Thyroid tissue and blood T-cell repertoires from more than 5 Graves' hyperthyroidism patients were also compared in the study. After sampling, hyperthyroidism patients received methimazole starting at 30 mg daily, and ophthalmopathy patients received high-dose intravenous methylprednisolone. The paper describes TCR Vbeta CDR3 sequencing of 135 peripheral blood samples, made up of some 42 ophthalmopathy patients, approximately 76 hyperthyroidism patients and some 17 progressor patients.

Comments on this clonotype: Its antigen is still unknown. No quality values exist for individual bases; no much larger clone is one base distant.

Ophthalmopathy patients had moderately to severely active disease, Clinical Activity Score of at least 3, NOSPECS grade of at least 4, and duration under 3 months. The study excluded patients with uncontrolled infections, other autoimmune diseases, pregnancy or lactation. Clinical symptoms, serum thyroxine and TRAb, thyroid ultrasound, and orbital computed tomography formed the basis for the diagnoses. PBMCs were separated from under 12 ml of fresh peripheral blood using Ficoll-Paque density gradient centrifugation. Total RNA was extracted with Trizol reagent, and quality was checked on an Agilent 2100 Bioanalyzer. The germline V gene yields KGHDR for CDR1 and SFDVKD for CDR2. The CDR3 runs 11 amino acids, cysteine and phenylalanine included. The entry retains the CDR3 DNA only, 33 bases that are in frame from base 1. The V end loses 7 bases and the J end loses 3 bases, and a stretch of 2 bases separates them.

The investigation overall reported the following: Most expanded thyroid clonotypes (frequency above 0.001) were also found in blood, which suggests that blood repertoires may mirror thyroid immune responses. No statistical method was used to fix the sample size in advance, and group allocation was not hidden from the investigators. Ophthalmopathy was separated from stable hyperthyroidism by a 13 V-J signature model, with over 85% sensitivity and just over 81% specificity obtained in cross-validation and 80%/75% obtained in testing. During validation, the model predicted progression to ophthalmopathy a median of about 6.5 months ahead of onset, with around 65% sensitivity and roughly 72% specificity.

Amplification of TCR beta CDR3 regions was carried out from RNA transcripts. The TCR CDR3 was subjected to a first round of RT-PCR using the HTBI primer set and the Qiagen OneStep RT-PCR kit. Libraries were constructed in a second round of multiplex PCR, after which size selection and purification were performed. Sequencing of the libraries was done on an Illumina HiSeq2000 using paired-end 100 bp reads. The source study handled its data this way. SOAPnuke was used to process the raw data, removing reads that contained adapters or uncalled bases, had a mean Phred below 15, or lacked an exact match to the constant primer or identifier. High-quality paired reads were merged using COPE v1.2.5, and each unique nucleotide sequence was defined as a clonotype. MiTCR v1.1 was used to align clonotypes to the IMGT TRBV, TRBD and TRBJ reference segments. The analysis was restricted to V-J combinations with a frequency above 0.0001, which together covered 99.2% of the repertoires. A TCS score was defined as the ratio of F50 (clonal expansion) to E x V (chaos), with BLOSUM62-based TCRdist applied between CDR3 peptides within each V-J. Welch's t-statistics and random forest reduced roughly 530 V-J features to 13, which were used in a naive Bayes classifier (R e1071). TCRdb cleaned the public reads at Q25 with fastp, built clones with MiXCR and kept in-frame beta chains. CDR3 protein duplicates are merged, each entry listing the most common genes and DNA. These V and J calls originate from TCRdb's pipeline instead of the authors' own analysis. The sample table lists fewer than 650,000 distinct CDR3 sequences, 11% to 15% of them with a count of one. The ten most abundant clones make up around 7% of the sample.

The sample was blood. The chain links TRBV24-1 with TRBJ2-2; the D gene is not confidently resolved. The origin of this receptor is a woman in her late teens or twenties with Graves' ophthalmopathy. The CDR3 protein: CATRDTGELFF. The nucleotide sequence reads TGTGCCACCAGGGACACCGGGGAGCTGTTTTTT.